These T cell receptor beta chains were read from a single sample in a study of cytomegalovirus exposure and HLA in healthy donors. Libraries were prepared by immunoSEQ multiplex PCR; TCRdb keeps only in-frame clonotypes and omits some of them. The table lists 270,000 or so clones, over 90% of them singletons. Sequenced: PBMCs. The origin of the receptors is a girl aged 2-10 years in good health and CMV-seronegative. CDR3s include the opening cysteine and the closing phenylalanine or tryptophan. A D gene is named only where the DNA matches it firmly. Some rows mark clone size as missing; the rest say once, few, many or name a class of expanded clone.

CDR3nt,CDR3aa,v_gene,abundance,d_gene,j_gene
TGCGCCAGCAGCTCCTTGGACAGGACTAACTATGGCTACACCTTC,CASSSLDRTNYGYTF,TRBV5-1,.,TRBD1,TRBJ1-2
TGTGCCAGCAGCAAGCAGGGTTTTGGCAATCAGCCCCAGCATTTT,CASSKQGFGNQPQHF,TRBV5-6,.,.,TRBJ1-5
TGCGCCAGCAGCTTGGCCGGTGGCAGGTCCTCCCCCCACGAGCAGTACTTC,CASSLAGGRSSPHEQYF,TRBV5-1,.,.,TRBJ2-7
TGCGCCAGCAGTTCGGGGGGCGCGAACTATGGCTACACCTTC,CASSSGGANYGYTF,TRBV10-1,.,.,TRBJ1-2
TGTGCCAGCAGTTTAAAAATCTGGACAGGGTTGGACACTGAAGCTTTCTTT,CASSLKIWTGLDTEAFF,TRBV28,.,TRBD1,TRBJ1-1
TGCGCCAGCAGCTTGGCCGGGAGGGCCTACGAGCAGTACTTC,CASSLAGRAYEQYF,TRBV5-1,.,TRBD2,TRBJ2-7
TGCGCCAGCAGCTTGGCCGAGGGAGTGGGGACAGATACGCAGTATTTT,CASSLAEGVGTDTQYF,TRBV5-1,.,.,TRBJ2-3
TGCGCCAGCAGCGCTGGGACTAGCGGCACAGATACGCAGTATTTT,CASSAGTSGTDTQYF,TRBV10-1,once,TRBD2,TRBJ2-3
TGTGCCAGCAGCGTAGCAGGAGGTCTCGGTTACACCATATATTTT,CASSVAGGLGYTIYF,TRBV9,.,.,TRBJ1-3
TGTGCCAGCAGTGATTTAGCGGGGGCACAAGAGACCCAGTACTTC,CASSDLAGAQETQYF,TRBV2,.,TRBD2,TRBJ2-5
TGTGCCAGCAGCCAAGATGCTAGCGGGAGTAGCTACGAGCAGTACTTC,CASSQDASGSSYEQYF,TRBV4-2,once,TRBD2,TRBJ2-7
TGTGCCAGCAGCTTAGTCTCAGGGGCCGGGGAGCTGTTTTTT,CASSLVSGAGELFF,TRBV7-8,.,.,TRBJ2-2
TGTGCCAGCAGCTTGAGACAGGGGGCGAGTGGCTACACCTTC,CASSLRQGASGYTF,TRBV5-4,.,TRBD1,TRBJ1-2
TGTGCCAGCAGTGGGGACAGGCTCCCTTTCATCATGAACACTGAAGCTTTCTTT,CASSGDRLPFIMNTEAFF,TRBV2,.,TRBD1,TRBJ1-1
TGTGCCAGCGGCACTCGACAGTCTCCCTCCTACGAGCAGTACTTC,CASGTRQSPSYEQYF,TRBV5-4,.,.,TRBJ2-7
TGTGCCAGCAGCTCTGATCAGCCCCAGCATTTT,CASSSDQPQHF,TRBV7-2,.,.,TRBJ1-5
TGTGCCAGCAGTGAGGGAGAGGTGAGCAATCAGCCCCAGCATTTT,CASSEGEVSNQPQHF,TRBV2,.,.,TRBJ1-5
TGTGCCAGCAGTCCAACAGGGGGAGAGGGATACGAGCAGTACTTC,CASSPTGGEGYEQYF,TRBV27,.,TRBD1,TRBJ2-7
TGTGCCAGCAGTGAACTGGACCTTAGGGGGGAGACCCAGTACTTC,CASSELDLRGETQYF,TRBV6-1,.,.,TRBJ2-5
TGTGCCACCAGCAGAGGAGGGATTGGCACTGAAGCTTTCTTT,CATSRGGIGTEAFF,TRBV15,.,.,TRBJ1-1
TGCGCCAGCAGTGGGCCGCCAGGCGAGCAAGAGACCCAGTACTTC,CASSGPPGEQETQYF,TRBV10-1,.,.,TRBJ2-5
TGTGCCAGCAGCCCTCACAGGGAATGGAATGAGCAGTTCTTC,CASSPHREWNEQFF,TRBV7-6,.,.,TRBJ2-1
TGTGCCATCAGTGACACAGGGGGCAATCAGCCCCAGCATTTT,CAISDTGGNQPQHF,TRBV10-3,.,TRBD1,TRBJ1-5